This T cell receptor beta chain was documented in a study of low-dose radiotherapy and immunotherapy resistance in tumors. The overall study: Cohort 2's total reached 13 Gy over 26 weeks, at 1 Gy per fraction every two weeks. Cyclophosphamide infusions of 200 mg/m2 came every two weeks, one day before radiation-immunotherapy.

Both TCRalpha and TCRbeta chains were reverse transcribed with V-gene-specific primers. With a constant-region primer and a V-primer adapter, TCRs were subjected to 20 to 25 PCR cycles of amplification. TCRdb reprocessed the reads with MiXCR, giving one entry per CDR3 protein. The sample consists of nearly 95,000 distinct CDR3 sequences, more than 7.5% of them appearing once. The CDR3 has 15 amino acids. Trimming removed 5 bases from V and 0 bases from J; junction bases left unmatched: 4. CDR1 and CDR2 from the germline V gene are SGHAT and FQDESV (reference sequence). This clonotype was counted at least ten times. Time point in this sample: before trial treatment. Donors received a regimen that comprised nivolumab, ipilimumab, aspirin, low-dose cyclophosphamide and low-dose radiotherapy.

The clonotype comes from a male donor with prostate cancer. This chain connects TRBV11-1 to TRBJ2-1, with 7 bases that match TRBD1. Sequences were derived from PBMCs, sampled before treatment. This chain's CDR3 is CASSPRQGSYNEQFF. CDR3 bases: TGTGCCAGCAGCCCCAGACAGGGCTCCTACAATGAGCAGTTCTTC.